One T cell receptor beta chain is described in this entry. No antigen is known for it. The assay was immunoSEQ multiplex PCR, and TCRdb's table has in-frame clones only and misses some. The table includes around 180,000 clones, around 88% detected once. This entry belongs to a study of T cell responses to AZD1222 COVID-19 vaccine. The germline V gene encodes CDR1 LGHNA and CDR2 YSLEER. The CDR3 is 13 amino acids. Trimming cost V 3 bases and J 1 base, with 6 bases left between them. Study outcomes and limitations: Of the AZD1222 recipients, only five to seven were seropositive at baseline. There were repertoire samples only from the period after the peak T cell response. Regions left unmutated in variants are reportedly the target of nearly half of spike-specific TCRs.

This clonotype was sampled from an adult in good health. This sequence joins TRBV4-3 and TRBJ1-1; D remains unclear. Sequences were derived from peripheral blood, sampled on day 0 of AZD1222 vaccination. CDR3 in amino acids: CASSQTQNTEAFF. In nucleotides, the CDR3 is TGCGCCAGCAGCCAGACACAGAACACTGAAGCTTTCTTT.